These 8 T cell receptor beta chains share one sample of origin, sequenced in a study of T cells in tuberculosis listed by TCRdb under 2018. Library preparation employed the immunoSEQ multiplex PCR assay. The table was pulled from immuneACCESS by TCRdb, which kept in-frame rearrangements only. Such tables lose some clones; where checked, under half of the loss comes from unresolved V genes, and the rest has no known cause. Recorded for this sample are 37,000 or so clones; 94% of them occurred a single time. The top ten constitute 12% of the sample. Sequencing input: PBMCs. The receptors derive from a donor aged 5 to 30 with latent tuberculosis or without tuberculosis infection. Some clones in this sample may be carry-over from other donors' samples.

CDR3 amino acids: CASSRPGQGGNTIYF. As DNA, the CDR3 is TGTGCCAGCAGCCGACCGGGACAGGGCGGAAACACCATATATTTT. This chain connects TRBV7-2 to TRBJ1-3; TRBD1 matches at 9 bases. The germline gives CDR1 SGHTA, CDR2 FQGNSA. Germline trimming cut 5 bases from V and 4 bases from J; bases unmatched to any gene: 6. The CDR3 extends over 15 amino acids.

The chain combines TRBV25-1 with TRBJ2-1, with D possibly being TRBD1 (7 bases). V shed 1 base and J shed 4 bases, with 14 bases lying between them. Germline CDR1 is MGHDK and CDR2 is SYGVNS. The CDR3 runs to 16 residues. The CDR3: CASSELVRGEYNEQFF. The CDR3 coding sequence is TGTGCCAGCAGTGAATTAGTCAGGGGGGAATACAATGAGCAGTTCTTC.

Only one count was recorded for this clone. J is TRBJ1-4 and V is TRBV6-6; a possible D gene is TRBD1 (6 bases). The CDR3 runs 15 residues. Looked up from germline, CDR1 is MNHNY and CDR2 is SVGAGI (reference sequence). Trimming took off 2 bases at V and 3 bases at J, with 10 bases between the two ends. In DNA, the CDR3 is TGTGCCAGCAGTTACGATACAGGGTCTAATGAAAAACTGTTTTTT. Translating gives CASSYDTGSNEKLFF.

The CDR3 sequence: CASTREGEQYF. CDR3 DNA sequence: TGTGCCAGCACGAGGGAGGGCGAGCAGTACTTC. The rearrangement joins TRBV6-5 to TRBJ2-7, with 7 positions matching TRBD2. Germline loops: CDR1 MNHEY, CDR2 SVGAGI. With V trimmed by 7 bases and J by 6 bases, 3 bases remained unmatched. The CDR3 has 11 amino acids.

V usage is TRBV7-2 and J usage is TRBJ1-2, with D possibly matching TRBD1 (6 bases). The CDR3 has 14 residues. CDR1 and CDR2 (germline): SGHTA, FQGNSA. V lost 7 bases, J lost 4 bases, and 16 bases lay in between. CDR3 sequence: CASKPVGALYGYTF. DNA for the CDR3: TGTGCCAGCAAACCGGTGGGGGCCCTCTATGGCTACACCTTC. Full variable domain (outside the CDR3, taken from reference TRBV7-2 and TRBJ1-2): GAGVSQSPSNKVTEKGKDVELRCDPISGHTALYWYRQSLGQGLEFLIYFQGNSAPDKSGLPSDRFSAERTGGSVSTLTIQRTQQEDSAVYLCASKPVGALYGYTFGSGTRLTVV.

The CDR3 protein is CASSQVAGSGNTIYF. The CDR3, as DNA: TGCGCCAGCAGCCAAGTAGCGGGATCTGGAAACACCATATATTTT. The V call is TRBV4-1, the J call TRBJ1-3; no firm D call. Germline values: CDR1 MGHRA, CDR2 YSYEKL. The CDR3 runs 15 residues. V lost 1 base and J 1 base, leaving 8 bases between the germline ends.

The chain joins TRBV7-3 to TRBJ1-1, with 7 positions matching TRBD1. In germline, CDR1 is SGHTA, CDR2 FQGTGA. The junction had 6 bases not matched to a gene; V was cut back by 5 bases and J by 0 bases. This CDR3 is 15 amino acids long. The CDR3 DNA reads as TGTGCCAGCAGCCCAACCAGGGGGGTGAACACTGAAGCTTTCTTT. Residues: CASSPTRGVNTEAFF.

As DNA, the CDR3 is TGTGCCAGCACCCCATATCGGACAGCGCAAGAGACCCAGTACTTC. It yields the protein CASTPYRTAQETQYF. This chain connects TRBV6-5 to TRBJ2-5; D might be TRBD1 (6 bases). The germline V gene encodes CDR1 MNHEY and CDR2 SVGAGI. Trimming removed 7 bases at V and 2 bases at J, with 17 bases between. This CDR3 region has 15 residues.